This T cell receptor beta chain was identified in a study of CD8 T cells in ankylosing spondylitis. Study-wide results and caveats: CD8+ by phenotype, disease-linked clones were relatively rare in peripheral blood. The study looked at matched synovial fluid samples from ankylosing spondylitis patients. Disease-linked clones were reported to be significantly enriched there. Characteristic, it appeared, of ankylosing spondylitis blood was a TCR beta motif of roughly eight highly homologous variants. In the blood and synovial fluid of reactive arthritis, some motif variants had been previously reported.

Trimming took 10 bases from V and 1 from J; bases not matched to a gene: 0. The CDR3 has 13 amino acids. Germline CDR1 reads KGHDR; CDR2 reads SFDVKD. In this sample, this clonotype turned up a few times. Antigen unknown. Preparation of TCR beta libraries was done by quantitative 5'-RACE with molecular barcodes. MiXCR was run by TCRdb on the 5' RACE reads, yielding one entry per CDR3 protein. The sample includes over 700,000 distinct CDR3 sequences, over 15% of them seen just once. The sample comprised blood, either unsorted or a sorted T cell fraction (not recorded which). The V gene is TRBV24-1, the J gene TRBJ2-2, with 9 bases lining up with TRBD2. The clonotype originates from a male donor with ankylosing spondylitis. The DNA for the CDR3 is TGTGCCACGACTAGCGGGAACACCGGGGAGCTGTTTTTT. It encodes CATTSGNTGELFF.